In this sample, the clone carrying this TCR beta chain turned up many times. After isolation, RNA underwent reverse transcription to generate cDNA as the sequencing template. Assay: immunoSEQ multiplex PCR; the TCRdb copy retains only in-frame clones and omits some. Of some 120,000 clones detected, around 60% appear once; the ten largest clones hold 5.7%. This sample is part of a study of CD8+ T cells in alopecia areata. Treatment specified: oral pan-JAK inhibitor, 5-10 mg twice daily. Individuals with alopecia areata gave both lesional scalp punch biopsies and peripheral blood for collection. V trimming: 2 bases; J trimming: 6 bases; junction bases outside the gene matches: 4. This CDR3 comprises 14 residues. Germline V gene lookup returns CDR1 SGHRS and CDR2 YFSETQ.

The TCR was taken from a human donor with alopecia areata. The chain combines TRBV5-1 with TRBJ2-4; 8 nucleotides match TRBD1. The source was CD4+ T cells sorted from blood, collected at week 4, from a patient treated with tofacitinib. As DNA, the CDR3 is TGCGCCAGCAGCTTAAACGGACAGGGAAACATTCAGTACTTC. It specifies CASSLNGQGNIQYF. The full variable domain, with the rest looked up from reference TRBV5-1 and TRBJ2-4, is KAGVTQTPRYLIKTRGQQVTLSCSPISGHRSVSWYQQTPGQGLQFLFEYFSETQRNKGNFPGRFSGRQFSNSRSEMNVSTLELGDSALYLCASSLNGQGNIQYFGAGTRLSVL.